The 26 T cell receptor beta chains below all came from one sample that was sequenced in a study of tissue T cells after allogeneic stem cell transplantation. Documented time point: mouse harvest day 7 after allogeneic transplant. Tail vein injection delivered 10^7 T-cell-depleted bone marrow cells and 10^6 splenic CD5+ T cells. Profiling relied on immunoSEQ multiplex PCR, and the TCRdb table lists in-frame clones only, not all of them. The table lists several thousand clones, 47% of them singletons, with roughly 7% in the top ten. Source material: gut tissue. The receptor source for this set is a female BALB/c mouse given C57BL/6 T cells with graft-versus-host disease after an allogeneic hematopoietic cell transplant.

On this clone: Gene names are the mouse ones. Read sequence stops 1 residue before the CDR3 end, and the germline J gene provides the missing end. V is TRBV3 and J is TRBJ2-2; D gene unclear. Trimming removed 4 bases at V and 3 bases at J, with 6 bases between. The CDR3 totals 13 residues. Germline V gives CDR1 SNHLY, CDR2 FYNGKV (reference sequence). CDR3 sequence: CASSSFYTGQLYF. The DNA read from the CDR3 is TGTGCCAGCAGCTCCTTTTACACCGGGCAGCTCTAC.

Notes on this clone: Here the gene names and germline are mouse. CDR3 bases read: TGTGCCAGCAGCCCTCGCCGGGACAGGGGCCCAAACACAGAAGTCTTC. Encoded protein: CASSPRRDRGPNTEVF. The whole CDR3 protein reads CASSPRRDRGPNTEVFF. The V gene is TRBV14, the J gene TRBJ1-1; 10 bases line up with TRBD1. The CDR3 is cut off 1 residue early in the read; its end comes from the germline J gene. Per the germline V gene, CDR1 is SGHDT and CDR2 is FRDEAV. CDR3 size: 17 residues. The ends lost 5 bases at V and 0 bases at J; junction bases unmatched: 10.

For this clone: Any gene name here is a mouse gene name. The read ends 1 residue shy of where the CDR3 ends; the end is completed using the germline J gene. The J gene is TRBJ1-6, the V gene TRBV26; TRBD1 matches 10 bases. TRBJ1-6 has ORF status, its function being uncertain. Germline V gene data show CDR1 as KGHPV and CDR2 as FQNQEV (reference sequence). The CDR3 is 14 residues long. V lost 6 bases to trimming and J lost 6 bases; unmatched junction nucleotides: 2. The chain's CDR3 is CASSRTGGNSPLYF. CDR3 DNA (partial): TGTGCCAGCAGCCGGACAGGGGGTAATTCGCCCCTCTAC.

By share, this clone ranks as medium-sized (0.01 to 0.1%). The gene symbols are mouse symbols. The read is 1 residue too short to cover the CDR3 end, so that end is filled in from the germline J gene. The genes are TRBV26 and TRBJ2-1; weak D call: TRBD1 (5 bases). CDR3 length equals 13 residues. V gave up 5 bases and J gave up 3 bases, with 8 bases separating them. Germline loops: CDR1 KGHPV, CDR2 FQNQEV (reference sequence). The chain's CDR3 is CASSFDSYAEQFF. The sequenced CDR3 bases are TGTGCCAGCAGTTTCGACAGCTATGCTGAGCAGTTC. The variable domain in full, with the rest retrieved from reference TRBV26 and TRBJ2-1, is NSKVIQTPRYLVKGQGQKAKMRCIPEKGHPVVFWYQQNKNNEFKFLINFQNQEVLQQIDMTEKRFSAECPSNSPCSLEIQSSEAGDSALYLCASSFDSYAEQFFGPGTRLTVL.

Notes on this clone: Gene names and germline match the mouse. The CDR3 end is not reached by the read, which stops 1 residue before it; the germline J gene fills it in. The chain joins TRBV24 to TRBJ1-4; tentatively, D is TRBD1 (6 bases). Germline V lookup: CDR1 KGHTA, CDR2 FRNEEI. This CDR3 comprises 16 residues. V lost 1 base and J 4 bases, leaving 13 bases between the germline ends. The CDR3 is CASSLSLRDNNERLFF. The CDR3 DNA, read in part, is TGTGCCAGCAGTCTGTCGCTCCGGGACAACAACGAAAGATTATTT.

This clone is classed as medium-sized. Mouse gene names and germline throughout. The CDR3 goes on 1 residue after the read ends, and that part is filled in from the germline J gene. The chain is built from TRBV12-2 and TRBJ2-7; 11 bases map to TRBD2. Looked up from germline, CDR1 is SGHLS and CDR2 is HYDKME. This CDR3 region has 15 residues. After removal of 4 bases from V and 3 bases from J, the junction contained 7 bases not matched to a gene. The sequenced part of the CDR3 DNA is TGTGCCAGCTCCCATCCGGGACTGGGGGTCTATGAACAGTAC. Translating gives CASSHPGLGVYEQY. The whole CDR3 region reads CASSHPGLGVYEQYF.

By share of the sample, this clone is large. Gene and germline names: mouse. The DNA ends 1 residue before the CDR3 does, and the rest of the CDR3 is filled in from the germline J gene. The rearrangement uses TRBV1 and TRBJ2-7; unclear D gene. Looked up from germline, CDR1 is NSQYPW and CDR2 is LRSPGD (reference sequence). V lost 0 bases, J lost 9 bases, and 9 bases lay in between. The CDR3 runs 12 residues. The CDR3 spells CTCSAEGAVQYF. The part of the CDR3 DNA that was read is TGCACCTGCAGTGCAGAGGGAGCAGTACAGTAC.

Remarks on this clone: Gene names are the mouse ones. The CDR3 end is not reached by the read, which stops 1 residue before it; the germline J gene fills it in. The chain couples TRBV31 to TRBJ2-5, with D unclear. CDR1 is GKSSPN and CDR2 is SITVG in the germline V gene. This CDR3 is 13 amino acids long. V was trimmed by 0 bases and J by 2 bases, leaving 6 bases between them. CDR3 sequence: CAWSLKGQDTQYF. The sequenced CDR3 bases are TGTGCCTGGAGTCTAAAAGGCCAAGACACCCAGTAC.

Only a few counts were recorded for this clone. Any gene name here is a mouse gene name. Sequencing ends 1 residue short of the CDR3 end; the germline J gene provides the rest. The chain carries TRBV23 and TRBJ1-1; no DNA check was done on the table's D call, TRBD1. Germline assignment: CDR1 KGHTA and CDR2 FQNQQP. This CDR3 has 14 amino acids. Incomplete CDR3 DNA: TGCTCCAGCAGTCACCGGGACAGGGGCACAGAAGTCTTC. Its protein is CSSSHRDRGTEVF. The CDR3 reads in full as CSSSHRDRGTEVFF.

This clone was counted only a few times. The gene names here belong to mouse. The CDR3 end falls 1 residue outside the read, so it is completed with the germline J gene. This rearrangement joins TRBV26 to TRBJ2-7, with D possibly matching TRBD2 (6 bases). The CDR3 runs 14 residues. V was cut by 1 base and J by 0 bases, with 7 bases left in between. Germline CDR1 is KGHPV and CDR2 is FQNQEV (reference sequence). CDR3 bases read: TGTGCCAGCAGTCTGTTTGGGGGCTCCTATGAACAGTAC. This sequence encodes CASSLFGGSYEQY. Given in full, the CDR3 is CASSLFGGSYEQYF.

The table lists this clone with a count of one. The gene names given are mouse names. The read falls 1 residue short of the CDR3 end, and the missing part is taken from the germline J gene. The chain employs TRBV3 and TRBJ2-4; 7 nucleotides match TRBD2. V lost 3 bases, J lost 1 base, and 1 base stayed unmatched. Germline-derived CDR1 and CDR2 are SNHLY and FYNGKV (reference sequence). The CDR3 contains 14 residues. The part of the CDR3 DNA that was read is TGTGCCAGCAGCTTTACTGGGGGTCAAAACACCTTGTAC. Translated, it gives CASSFTGGQNTLY. In full, the CDR3 reads CASSFTGGQNTLYF.

With respect to this clone: Genes and germline are mouse. The CDR3 is cut off 1 residue early in the read; its end comes from the germline J gene. Other DNA sequences from this sample encode an identical CDR3 as well. V is TRBV26 and J is TRBJ2-5, with 12 nucleotides matching TRBD2. J gave up 3 bases and V 6 bases, and 4 bases lay outside the gene matches. The CDR3 consists of 15 residues. Germline CDR1 and CDR2: KGHPV and FQNQEV (reference sequence). CDR3 bases read: TGTGCCAGCAGCCCCGGGACTGGGGGGCAAGACACCCAGTAC. It specifies CASSPGTGGQDTQY. The CDR3 reads in full as CASSPGTGGQDTQYF.

This clone has only a few counts. Gene names are the mouse ones. Coverage ceases 1 residue before the CDR3 finishes, and the germline J gene fills in the end. The chain links TRBV3 to TRBJ1-2, with D unclear. The CDR3 consists of 13 residues. Per germline, CDR1 SNHLY and CDR2 FYNGKV (reference sequence). Trimming took off 4 bases at V and 2 bases at J, with 8 bases between the two ends. The chain's CDR3 is CASSSISNSDYTF. The part of the CDR3 DNA that was read is TGTGCCAGCAGCTCCATCAGTAACTCCGACTACACC.

Worth noting for this clone: Genes and germline come from the mouse. Read data end 1 residue before the CDR3 end; the end is taken from the germline J gene. Other DNA sequences in this specimen translate into the identical CDR3. This sequence joins TRBV26 and TRBJ2-2; TRBD1 aligns across 11 bases. J gave up 2 bases and V 4 bases, and 0 bases lay outside the gene matches. Germline CDR1 KGHPV, CDR2 FQNQEV (reference sequence). CDR3 length: 15 residues. CDR3 DNA, as far as it was read: TGTGCCAGCAGTCGGGACAGGGGGAACACCGGGCAGCTCTAC. Amino acid sequence: CASSRDRGNTGQLY. In full, the CDR3 reads CASSRDRGNTGQLYF. Together with reference TRBV26 and TRBJ2-2, the CDR3 gives the full variable domain: NSKVIQTPRYLVKGQGQKAKMRCIPEKGHPVVFWYQQNKNNEFKFLINFQNQEVLQQIDMTEKRFSAECPSNSPCSLEIQSSEAGDSALYLCASSRDRGNTGQLYFGEGSKLTVL.

A single count supports this clone. Mouse germline and gene names are used. The CDR3 region is CASSPRLVGQLYF. The CDR3 DNA, read in part, is TGTGCCAGCAGCCCCCGACTGGTCGGGCAGCTCTAC. V gene TRBV3 combines with J gene TRBJ2-2; D may be TRBD2 (6 bases). The read ends 1 residue shy of where the CDR3 ends; the end is completed using the germline J gene. The V and J ends lost 5 bases and 7 bases respectively, with 11 bases between them. Germline V CDR1 and CDR2: SNHLY, FYNGKV (reference sequence). The CDR3 sequence is 13 residues long.

This clone was detected only once. Mouse germline and gene names are used. The CDR3 end falls 1 residue outside the read, so it is completed with the germline J gene. V usage is TRBV3 and J usage is TRBJ1-3; weak D call: TRBD1 (5 bases). CDR1 SNHLY and CDR2 FYNGKV come from the germline V gene (reference sequence). This CDR3 contains 15 residues. V gave up 5 bases and J gave up 0 bases, with 11 bases separating them. The CDR3 is CASSPGQNSGNTLYF. The CDR3 bases that were read are TGTGCCAGCAGCCCCGGACAAAATTCTGGAAATACGCTCTAT.

This clone is medium-sized. Germline and genes here are mouse. The read ends 1 residue before the CDR3 terminus; that terminus is restored from the germline J gene. J is TRBJ2-7 and V is TRBV19; 8 bases are shared with TRBD2. The germline V gene encodes CDR1 FNHDT and CDR2 SITEND (reference sequence). The CDR3 spans 14 residues. V gave up 0 bases and J gave up 6 bases; unmatched junction bases: 5. The part of the CDR3 DNA that was read is TGTGCCAGCAGTATAGAGGCTGGGGGGAGTGAACAGTAC. Amino acids: CASSIEAGGSEQY. The whole CDR3 region reads CASSIEAGGSEQYF.

This clone was seen once. Any gene name here is a mouse gene name. The CDR3 end is not reached by the read, which stops 1 residue before it; the germline J gene fills it in. The chain couples TRBV17 to TRBJ2-5, with D possibly called TRBD1 or TRBD2 (7 bases each). The CDR3 sequence is 17 residues long. V lost 3 bases to trimming and J lost 0 bases, with 16 bases between them. From germline, CDR1 is MNHDT and CDR2 YYDKIL. Incomplete CDR3 DNA: TGTGCTAGCAGTAGCCCCTCAGGGGGGGGGAACCAAGACACCCAGTAC. Encoded protein: CASSSPSGGGNQDTQY. The entire CDR3 reads CASSSPSGGGNQDTQYF.

This clone is medium-sized (0.01 to 0.1%) by share. The gene names given are mouse names. The CDR3 extends 1 residue past the end of the read, so its final part is completed from the germline J gene. V and J are TRBV12-2 and TRBJ2-4; 11 nucleotides agree with TRBD2. Germline CDR1 and CDR2: SGHLS and HYDKME. This CDR3 has 12 amino acids. J was trimmed by 12 bases and V by 0 bases; bases with no gene match: 1. The CDR3 loop reads CASSLGTGGLYF. The part of the CDR3 DNA that was read is TGTGCCAGCTCTCTCGGGACTGGGGGTTTGTAC.

This clone has more than one count but fewer than ten. The genes and germline here are from mouse. The read ends 1 residue early relative to the CDR3; the germline J gene fills the gap. The rearrangement links TRBV26 to TRBJ2-7; 12 bases map to TRBD2. This CDR3 has 14 residues. CDR1 is KGHPV and CDR2 is FQNQEV in the germline V gene (reference sequence). V was pared by 0 bases and J by 6 bases, with 0 bases of the junction left unmatched. CDR3 sequence reads: CASSLSGLGGEQYF. The covered CDR3 bases are TGTGCCAGCAGTCTGTCGGGACTGGGGGGTGAACAGTAC.

This clone was observed a few times. The germline and genes are mouse ones. The covered CDR3 bases are TGTGCCAGCAGCTTAAATCCTGGGGTGTCCTATGAACAGTAC. Encoded protein: CASSLNPGVSYEQY. In full, the CDR3 reads CASSLNPGVSYEQYF. This chain links TRBV3 with TRBJ2-7; TRBD2 is a possible D gene (6 bases). The read stops 1 residue short of the end of the CDR3; the missing end is completed from the germline J gene. Germline-derived CDR1 and CDR2 are SNHLY and FYNGKV (reference sequence). This CDR3 comprises 15 residues. V lost 2 bases and J 1 base, leaving 12 bases between the germline ends.

Regarding this clone: All gene names here are mouse names. The read comes to an end 1 residue before the CDR3 does, leaving the germline J gene to fill in the end. The chain uses TRBV2 and TRBJ1-1, with D possibly TRBD1 on 5 matching bases. The CDR3 has 14 residues. Trimming pared 1 base from V and 0 bases from J, leaving 6 bases between. Looked up from germline, CDR1 is LGHNA and CDR2 is YSYQKL. CDR3 DNA, as far as it was read: TGTGCCAGCAGCCAAGGGACAAAGAACACAGAAGTCTTC. It codes for CASSQGTKNTEVF. The whole CDR3 sequence reads CASSQGTKNTEVFF.

This clone is deemed medium-sized. The germline and genes are mouse ones. The read halts 1 residue ahead of the CDR3 end, with the missing end drawn from the germline J gene. V gene TRBV20 combines with J gene TRBJ2-1; 8 nucleotides agree with TRBD2. The germline V gene has CDR1 GFQATS and CDR2 STVNSAI. Trimming at V came to 0 bases and at J to 8 bases, leaving 6 bases not matched to a gene. This CDR3 comprises 14 residues. CDR3 DNA, as far as it was read: TGTGGTGCTAGGGATGGCCTGGGGGGCACTGAGCAGTTC. It yields the protein CGARDGLGGTEQF. The full CDR3 sequence reads CGARDGLGGTEQFF.

There are a few counts of this clone. Germline and genes here are mouse. The sequence runs out 1 residue before the end of the CDR3; the remainder is reconstructed from the germline J gene. This sequence joins TRBV26 and TRBJ2-7; the D gene could be TRBD1 or TRBD2 (5 bases each). The CDR3 has 14 residues. The germline CDR1 and CDR2 sequences are KGHPV and FQNQEV (reference sequence). The V end lost 2 bases, the J end lost 0 bases, and 8 bases lay between the germline ends. Partial CDR3 DNA: TGTGCCAGCAGTCTGGGGGCGCTCTCCTATGAACAGTAC. Amino acids: CASSLGALSYEQY. The full CDR3 reads CASSLGALSYEQYF.

Of note for this clone: Gene names are mouse gene names. The read finishes 1 residue shy of the CDR3 end, and the germline J gene is used to complete it. The rearrangement links TRBV12-2 to TRBJ2-5; D is perhaps TRBD1 (7 bases). The CDR3 consists of 14 residues. The germline V gene encodes CDR1 SGHLS and CDR2 HYDKME. V lost 0 bases, J lost 6 bases, and 12 bases lay in between. CDR3 bases read: TGTGCCAGCTCTCTCGTAAGGGGGCGGGACACCCAGTAC. Translated: CASSLVRGRDTQY. From start to end, the CDR3 is CASSLVRGRDTQYF.

This clone has a handful of counts. The gene symbols are mouse symbols. The read ends 1 residue before the CDR3 terminus; that terminus is restored from the germline J gene. This chain links TRBV15 with TRBJ2-7, with a weak D call TRBD1 (5 bases). Germline loops: CDR1 SGHND, CDR2 FRSKSL. The CDR3 has 12 amino acids. V gave up 3 bases and J gave up 6 bases, with 9 bases separating them. Here the CDR3 reads CASSFGRVEQYF. The CDR3 DNA, read in part, is TGTGCCAGCAGTTTCGGCAGGGTTGAACAGTAC.